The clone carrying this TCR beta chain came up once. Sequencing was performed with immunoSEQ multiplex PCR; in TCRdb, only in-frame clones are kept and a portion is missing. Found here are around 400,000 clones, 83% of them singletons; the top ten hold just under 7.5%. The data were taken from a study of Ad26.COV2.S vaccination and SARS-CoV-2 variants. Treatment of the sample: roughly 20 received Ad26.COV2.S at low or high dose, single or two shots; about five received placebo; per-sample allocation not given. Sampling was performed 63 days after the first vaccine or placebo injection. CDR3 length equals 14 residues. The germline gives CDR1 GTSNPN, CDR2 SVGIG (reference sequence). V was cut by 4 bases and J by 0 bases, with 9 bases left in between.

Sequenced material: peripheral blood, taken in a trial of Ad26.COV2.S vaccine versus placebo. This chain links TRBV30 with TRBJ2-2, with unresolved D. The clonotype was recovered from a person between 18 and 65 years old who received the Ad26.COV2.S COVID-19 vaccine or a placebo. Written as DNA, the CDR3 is TGTGCCTGGATTGAACAGCCGAACACCGGGGAGCTGTTTTTT. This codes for CAWIEQPNTGELFF.